Detailed here is one T cell receptor (beta chain). Its antigen specificity is not known. Base quality data are lacking; no much larger clone is found one base away. The immunoSEQ Assay, a bias-controlled multiplex PCR, was used to amplify TCRbeta CDR3 regions from genomic DNA. The paper's data handling went like this. Nucleated cell counts per sample were estimated from amplification of reference gene primers within the assay. Sequence reads were collapsed and filtered to measure the absolute abundance of every unique TCRbeta CDR3 rearrangement. For each sample, productive Simpson clonality was calculated by taking the square root of Simpson's diversity index across productive rearrangements. As stored in TCRdb, this immuneACCESS dataset retains in-frame rearrangements with V and J assigned. A fraction of the clones does not appear; measured against another copy, unresolved V genes explain less than half of the discrepancy, and the remainder lacks a known reason. V and J calls and clone size are given by that table; D and trimming were obtained from the DNA. Here the sample has about 480,000 clones; about 89% occur a single time. The ten largest make up about 8.2% of the sample.

At one collaborating source in Seattle, patients were enrolled during active infection and were followed longitudinally through the course of disease. Collaborating institutions collected whole blood in K2EDTA tubes following their own protocols. For TCRbeta analysis, collaborators shipped samples in one of three forms: frozen whole blood, isolated PBMCs, or DNA extracted from either of those sample types. The data belong to a study of blood T cell repertoires in COVID-19 (TCRdb year 2020). Regarding the research as a whole: Collaborator samples came from the United States, Italy and Spain and covered acute and convalescent phases of COVID-19. The material from the prospective study consisted of cDNA or gDNA derived from T cells, B-cell-depleted T cells, or PBMCs. Deeply sampled blood TCRbeta repertoires from subjects exposed to, actively infected with, or recovered from COVID-19 were included in the dataset. A freely available public database, intended as a resource for researchers studying the immune response to SARS-CoV-2, is where the repertoires were released. The samples were drawn from the first 160 participants of the ongoing ImmuneRACE study and from under 1,500 subjects provided by 6 global collaborators. A de-identified subject ID, COVID-19 status, age in years and sex were almost always included in the sample metadata. HLA class I and class II types, where available, came from metadata supplied by the sample provider rather than from assay-based typing.

What the research found in general, with its limitations: The amount of clinical and demographic metadata varied by source and participant and was provided uncurated.

The specimen was peripheral blood. This receptor was identified in a woman in her forties or fifties with COVID-19, enrolled during active disease.

The CDR3 protein sequence reads: CASLGTSGAGDTQYF. The bases read TGTGCCAGTCTTGGGACTAGCGGGGCTGGAGATACGCAGTATTTT. The rearranged chain carries TRBV6-5 and TRBJ2-3, with 13 bases in between that match TRBD2. Germline trimming amounts to 9 bases on V and 5 bases on J, with 8 as the count of junction bases outside the gene matches. The germline V gene provides CDR1 MNHEY and CDR2 SVGAGI. The CDR3 numbers 15 residues from cysteine through phenylalanine. Only the CDR3 part of the read is kept: 45 bases, read in frame from the first base.